The clone carrying this T cell receptor (beta chain) was observed many times. This sample was taken from a study of T-cell reconstitution after alpha-beta-depleted transplantation in children. TCRbeta library preparation incorporated unique molecular identifiers. MiXCR was run by TCRdb on the PCR reads, yielding one entry per CDR3 protein. Of 170,000 or so distinct CDR3 sequences listed, roughly 6.8% were seen once; the top ten hold 3%. The CDR3 totals 13 residues. Trimming stripped 4 bases from V and 4 bases from J, with 12 bases between. Germline CDR1 is SGHRS and CDR2 is YFSETQ. This chain links TRBV5-1 with TRBJ2-7; D is possibly TRBD1 (6 bases). The sequencing here drew on PBMCs from the stem cell graft donor, taken from the stem cell graft. The clonotype originates from a human donor who donated a stem cell graft to a child with Wiskott-Aldrich syndrome. The CDR3 sequence is CASSGLTGYEQYF. The DNA for the CDR3 is TGCGCCAGCAGCGGGTTAACAGGGTACGAGCAGTACTTC.